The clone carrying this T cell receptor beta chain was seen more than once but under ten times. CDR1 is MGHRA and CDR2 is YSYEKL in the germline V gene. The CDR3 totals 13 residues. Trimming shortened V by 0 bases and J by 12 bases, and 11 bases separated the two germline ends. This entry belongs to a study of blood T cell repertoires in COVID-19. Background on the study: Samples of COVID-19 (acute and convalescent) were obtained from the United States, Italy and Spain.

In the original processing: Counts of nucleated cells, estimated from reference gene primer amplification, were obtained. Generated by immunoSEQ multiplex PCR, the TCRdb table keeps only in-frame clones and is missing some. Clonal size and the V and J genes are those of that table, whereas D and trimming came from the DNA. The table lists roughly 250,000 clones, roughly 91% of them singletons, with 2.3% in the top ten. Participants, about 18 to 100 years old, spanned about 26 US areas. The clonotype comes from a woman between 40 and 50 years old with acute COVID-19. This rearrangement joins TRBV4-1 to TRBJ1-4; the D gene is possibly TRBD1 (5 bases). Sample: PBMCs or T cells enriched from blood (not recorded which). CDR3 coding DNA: TGCGCCAGCAGCCAAGATTTAGGGGATGAACTGTTTTTT. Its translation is CASSQDLGDELFF.